The T cell receptor beta chain described here comes from a study of glioma-infiltrating T cells. Germline V gene data show CDR1 as SGHVS and CDR2 as FNYEAQ. The CDR3 runs to 17 residues. Trimming stripped 5 bases from V and 2 bases from J, with 18 bases between. Using RNA template, CDR3s of TCR alpha and beta were amplified with iRepertoire arm-PCR. Tissue mRNA or PBMC total RNA, roughly 95-400 ng, went into one-step reverse transcription and amplification. Each CDR3 protein is one row after TCRdb ran MiXCR on the multiplex PCR reads. In the table there are more than 300,000 distinct CDR3 sequences, roughly two fifths of which are singletons.

Sequenced input: glioma tissue, nonneoplastic brain tissue, or PBMCs (not recorded which). The chain uses TRBV7-6 and TRBJ2-2; tentatively, D is TRBD2 (6 bases). The TCR was taken from a human donor with low-grade glioma or glioblastoma, undergoing nonglioma brain surgery, or in good health (not recorded which). Here the CDR3 DNA reads TGTGCCAGCAGCCCGACTAGGATAAGGGGAAACACCGGGGAGCTGTTTTTT. Amino acid sequence: CASSPTRIRGNTGELFF.